This is a list of T cell receptor beta chains from one sample in a study of regulatory T cells in long-lasting Graves disease. TCRdb re-analysed the multiplex PCR reads in MiXCR, keeping a single row per CDR3 protein. The sample shows roughly 510,000 distinct CDR3 sequences, 15% to 20% of them seen only once. These data were likewise used in another study, on T cells in Graves' hyperthyroidism and ophthalmopathy.

The sequencing here drew on peripheral blood mononuclear cells (PBMCs), taken at new diagnosis, from a patient treated with antithyroid drugs. Receptors were obtained from a man between 18 and 35 years old with Graves disease. Each CDR3 is given with its conserved first and last residue.

V	J	CDR3
TRBV7-2	TRBJ2-1	CASSTDRVLSYNEQFF
TRBV28	TRBJ2-2	CASSFVVERGELFF
TRBV30	TRBJ2-3	CAWKLAGGDNTQYF
TRBV11-3	TRBJ1-1	CASSLEGRMNTEAFF
TRBV12-3/TRBV12-4	TRBJ2-1	CASSLLDRVNEQFF
TRBV15	TRBJ2-7	CATSRAAGEQYF
TRBV6-1	TRBJ2-7	CASTVAGGPGEQYF
TRBV28	TRBJ2-3	CASSPTFSVPGTDTQYF
TRBV3-1	TRBJ2-4	CASSQARDGIQYF
TRBV27	TRBJ1-2	CASSSAGSNYGYTF
TRBV11-2	TRBJ2-5	CASSLLQETQYF
TRBV18	TRBJ2-7	CASSGSTSGGNYEQYF
TRBV2	TRBJ1-3	CASSSTEGANTIYF
TRBV9	TRBJ2-3	CASSAAPLDTQYF
TRBV6-1	TRBJ1-5	CASSRGDRGGPQHF
TRBV11-2	TRBJ2-3	CASSLGKNTQYF